This T cell receptor beta chain is drawn from a study of blood T cell repertoires in COVID-19. Across the whole study: PBMCs, B-cell-depleted T cells, or T cells were the source of the cDNA or gDNA that made up the material.

The participants were between about 18 and 90 years old and came from under 25 US areas. Only in-frame clones appear in the TCRdb table, and some are missing; sequencing was by immunoSEQ multiplex PCR. The top ten clones hold roughly a tenth of a sample with some 300,000 clones, over 85% of them seen once. The CDR3 loop spans 16 amino acids. V shed 3 bases and J shed 4 bases, with 19 bases lying between them. Germline V gene sequence: CDR1 MRHNA, CDR2 SNTAGT. This receptor was taken from a woman in her 30s who had recovered from COVID-19. The V and J genes are TRBV6-4 and TRBJ2-7; D may be TRBD2 (6 bases). The sample was PBMCs or T cells enriched from blood (not recorded which). The CDR3 is CASSEPPGEQQYEQYF. CDR3 nucleotide sequence: TGTGCCAGCAGTGAACCCCCGGGGGAGCAACAATACGAGCAGTACTTC.